The 32 T cell receptor beta chains given below trace back to one sample, sequenced in a study of Graves' ophthalmopathy and Graves' hyperthyroidism. Amplified TCR beta CDR3 regions were obtained using RNA transcripts as template. Scientists carried out first-round RT-PCR using HTBI primers and then a second-round multiplex PCR. TCRdb processed the multiplex PCR reads anew with MiXCR; each CDR3 protein has one entry. The sample has about 620,000 distinct CDR3 sequences; 22% are singletons. Sequenced input: peripheral blood. All receptors come from a woman aged 18 to 35 with stable Graves' hyperthyroidism. Some clones in this sample may be carry-over from other donors' samples.

This clonotype was detected ten times or more. The J gene is TRBJ2-2, the V gene TRBV25-1; a possible D gene is TRBD1 (7 bases). Trimming stripped 6 bases from V and 7 bases from J, with 12 bases between. The CDR3 loop spans 13 amino acids. Per the germline V gene, CDR1 is MGHDK and CDR2 is SYGVNS. Here the CDR3 DNA reads TGTGCCAGCAGGCAGGGGGGTATCGGGGAGCTGTTTTTT. This encodes CASRQGGIGELFF.

This clonotype occurred many times. This chain uses TRBV7-9 with TRBJ1-5; the match to TRBD1 covers 12 bases. The germline V gene encodes CDR1 SEHNR and CDR2 FQNEAQ (reference sequence). V shed 4 bases, J shed 6 bases, and the junction held 16 bases outside the gene matches. There are 19 residues in the CDR3. The CDR3 DNA follows: TGTGCCAGCAGCTCTCAGGGGGACAGGGGGCGAACGAGCCGTCAGCCCCAGCATTTT. Translating gives CASSSQGDRGRTSRQPQHF.

This clonotype was seen repeatedly, ten times or more. The V gene is TRBV27, the J gene TRBJ1-1; a possible D gene is TRBD1 (5 bases). The CDR3 runs to 15 residues. Between the trimmed V and J ends, which lost 4 bases and 4 bases, there was a span of 16 bases. Germline CDR1 MNHEY, CDR2 SMNVEV (reference sequence). CDR3 DNA sequence: TGTGCCAGCAGTTCTGCTGGAGGGGTCTTCACTGAAGCTTTCTTT. It translates to CASSSAGGVFTEAFF.

The chain couples TRBV7-2 to TRBJ1-2; D gene ambiguous. This CDR3 spans 14 amino acids. CDR1 is SGHTA and CDR2 is FQGNSA in the germline V gene. V was cut by 5 bases and J by 4 bases, with 14 bases left in between. This CDR3 reads CASSLARVTYGYTF. The CDR3 DNA is TGTGCCAGCAGCCTGGCGAGGGTCACCTATGGCTACACCTTC. Combining the CDR3 with reference TRBV7-2 and TRBJ1-2 gives the whole variable domain GAGVSQSPSNKVTEKGKDVELRCDPISGHTALYWYRQSLGQGLEFLIYFQGNSAPDKSGLPSDRFSAERTGGSVSTLTIQRTQQEDSAVYLCASSLARVTYGYTFGSGTRLTVV.

The table lists this clonotype with many counts. The chain recombines TRBV5-5 with TRBJ1-2, with D possibly TRBD1 on 6 matching bases. This CDR3 is built from 13 residues. Trimming pared 6 bases from V and 5 bases from J, leaving 14 bases between. The germline gives CDR1 SGHKS, CDR2 YYEKEE (reference sequence). The CDR3 here is CASISLTGYGYTF. The CDR3 nucleotides are TGTGCCAGCATCTCCCTGACAGGATATGGCTACACCTTC.

This clonotype was recorded at least ten times. The chain has TRBV7-9 and TRBJ2-7, with D possibly TRBD1 on 6 matching bases. Trimming took off 3 bases at V and 5 bases at J, with 17 bases between the two ends. The CDR3 has 15 amino acids. Germline lookup yields CDR1 SEHNR and CDR2 FQNEAQ (reference sequence). CDR3 sequence (DNA): TGTGCCAGCAGCTTGGGACGGACAGAAAACAACGAGCAGTACTTC. Translated: CASSLGRTENNEQYF. Variable domain in full (rest from reference TRBV7-9 and TRBJ2-7): DTGVSQNPRHKITKRGQNVTFRCDPISEHNRLYWYRQTLGQGPEFLTYFQNEAQLEKSRLLSDRFSAERPKGSFSTLEIQRTEQGDSAMYLCASSLGRTENNEQYFGPGTRLTVT.

The sample holds one count of this clonotype. Germline and junction disagree at one end, which may indicate a read error. V gene TRBV3-1 combines with J gene TRBJ2-5; D assignment may be TRBD1 or TRBD2 (5 bases each). There are 16 residues in the CDR3. Germline CDR1 is LGHDT and CDR2 is YNNKEL (reference sequence). The CDR3 is CASSQSGTLFEETQHF. The CDR3 region has the DNA TGTGCCAGCAGCCAATCCGGGACGCTGTTTGAAGAGACCCAGCACTTC.

Details on this clonotype: A much more abundant neighbour one base away suggests this may be a read error. J is TRBJ1-2 and V is TRBV7-9; D gene ambiguous. The CDR3 totals 12 residues. V shed 8 bases and J shed 3 bases, with 10 bases lying between them. Germline V gives CDR1 SEHNR, CDR2 FQNEAQ (reference sequence). The CDR3 loop reads CASGREDYGYTF. The CDR3 region has the DNA TGTGCCAGCGGAAGAGAGGACTATGGCTACACCTTC. The whole variable domain, remainder taken from reference TRBV7-9 and TRBJ1-2, is DTGVSQNPRHKITKRGQNVTFRCDPISEHNRLYWYRQTLGQGPEFLTYFQNEAQLEKSRLLSDRFSAERPKGSFSTLEIQRTEQGDSAMYLCASGREDYGYTFGSGTRLTVV.

This clonotype was detected ten times or more. The chain has TRBV20-1 and TRBJ2-7, with unresolved D. The V gene's germline CDR1 is DFQATT and CDR2 SNEGSKA (reference sequence). The V end lost 0 bases, the J end lost 9 bases, and 18 bases lay between the germline ends. The CDR3 has 14 amino acids. The CDR3 DNA reads as TGCAGTGCTAGAGATCTCACCCTCCTACCTGCGCAGTACTTC. Residues: CSARDLTLLPAQYF.

This clonotype was observed at least ten times. The J gene is TRBJ1-2, the V gene TRBV6-2 or TRBV6-3; TRBD1 matches at 9 bases. Germline CDR1 and CDR2: MNHEY and SVGEGT. V lost 7 bases to trimming and J lost 5 bases; unmatched junction nucleotides: 11. CDR3 length: 15 residues. Here the CDR3 reads CASNHRGRAYYGYTF. CDR3 bases: TGTGCCAGCAACCACAGGGGGCGCGCTTATTATGGCTACACCTTC.

This clonotype has just a few counts. This chain connects TRBV29-1 to TRBJ1-1; D is uncertain. This CDR3 is 13 amino acids long. Germline loops: CDR1 SQVTM, CDR2 ANQGSEA. The V gene lost 4 bases and the J gene lost 1 base, with 10 bases spanning the gap. CDR3 DNA: TGCAGCGTTGGGCGGGGTACGAACACTGAAGCTTTCTTT. Residues: CSVGRGTNTEAFF.

This clonotype was recorded many times. This chain joins TRBV10-3 and TRBJ1-1; 8 positions agree with TRBD1. The length of the CDR3 is 16 residues. Germline V gives CDR1 ENHRY, CDR2 SYGVKD. V lost 3 bases to trimming and J lost 1 base; unmatched junction nucleotides: 7. The CDR3 bases are TGTGCCATCAGTGATGGCGCAGGGGGCCCGAACACTGAAGCTTTCTTT. Protein: CAISDGAGGPNTEAFF.

The V and J genes are TRBV5-1 and TRBJ1-1, with D possibly being TRBD1 (6 bases). The germline gives CDR1 SGHRS, CDR2 YFSETQ. The CDR3 is 17 residues long. Trimming stripped 0 bases from V and 3 bases from J, with 18 bases between. CDR3 bases: TGCGCCAGCAGCTTGGGGGGCGGCAGGGGAGTTGACACTGAAGCTTTCTTT. Amino acid sequence: CASSLGGGRGVDTEAFF.

This chain connects TRBV28 to TRBJ1-5; D gene uncertain. Germline V gene data show CDR1 as MDHEN and CDR2 as SYDVKM. V was shortened by 3 bases and J by 7 bases, with 13 bases between the two germline ends. CDR3 length equals 14 residues. As DNA, the CDR3 is TGTGCCAGCAGTTTCTCGGACGGTAGCCAGCCCCAGCATTTT. As protein: CASSFSDGSQPQHF.

Concerning this clonotype: The junction shows a germline mismatch at one end, possibly a read error. The gene calls are TRBV5-4 and TRBJ2-5; D possibly matches TRBD1 or TRBD2 (6 bases each). The CDR3 sequence is 17 residues long. CDR1 is SGHNT and CDR2 is YYREEE in the germline V gene (reference sequence). As DNA, the CDR3 is TGTGCCAGCAGCCCTAATCTACAGGGAGGCTTTGGAGAGACCCGGTACTTC. It is translated as CASSPNLQGGFGETRYF.

Ten or more counts support this clonotype. The gene calls are TRBV19 and TRBJ1-5; a weak D match, TRBD1 (5 bases). With 8 bases removed from V and 7 bases from J, the gap between germline ends came to 18 bases. Germline V CDR1 and CDR2: LNHDA, SQIVND (reference sequence). CDR3 length equals 14 residues. CDR3 sequence: CASWARERFQPQHF. The CDR3 nucleotides read TGTGCCAGTTGGGCCAGGGAGCGATTCCAGCCCCAGCATTTT.

This clonotype occurred many times. The chain uses TRBV30 and TRBJ1-1; 9 nucleotides match TRBD1. Germline V CDR1 and CDR2: GTSNPN, SVGIG (reference sequence). Trimming at V came to 1 base and at J to 5 bases, leaving 2 bases not matched to a gene. CDR3 length: 13 amino acids. In DNA, the CDR3 is TGTGCCTGGAGTGAAGGGACAGGGACTGAAGCTTTCTTT. This translates into CAWSEGTGTEAFF.

This clonotype was observed many times. The chain uses TRBV11-2 and TRBJ2-7, with a weak D call TRBD1 (6 bases). The CDR3 totals 11 residues. V lost 1 base, J lost 9 bases, and 7 bases lay in between. Germline CDR1 and CDR2: SGHAT and FQNNGV. The CDR3 loop is CASSLGRGQYF. In nucleotides, the CDR3 is TGTGCCAGCAGCTTAGGCAGGGGGCAGTACTTC.

There are many counts of this clonotype. The V gene is TRBV12-3 or TRBV12-4, the J gene TRBJ2-5; D not resolved. Trimming took off 8 bases at V and 5 bases at J, with 15 bases between the two ends. The CDR3 has 13 residues. CDR3 residues: CASGTEPGETQYF. In DNA form, the CDR3 reads TGTGCCAGCGGAACCGAACCCGGCGAGACCCAGTACTTC.

This clonotype was counted many times. This chain uses TRBV7-8 with TRBJ2-7; 7 bases are shared with TRBD2. V lost 5 bases, J lost 2 bases, and 12 bases stayed unmatched. Germline V gives CDR1 SGHVS, CDR2 FQNEAQ. This CDR3 is built from 16 residues. The CDR3 DNA sequence: TGTGCCAGCAGCCCCCACCGGGACTACCTTCCCTACGAGCAGTACTTC. This encodes CASSPHRDYLPYEQYF. Complete variable domain (other parts from reference TRBV7-8 and TRBJ2-7): GAGVSQSPRYKVAKRGQDVALRCDPISGHVSLFWYQQALGQGPEFLTYFQNEAQLDKSGLPSDRFFAERPEGSVSTLKIQRTQQEDSAVYLCASSPHRDYLPYEQYFGPGTRLTVT.

The V and J genes are TRBV2 and TRBJ2-7; perhaps TRBD1 as D (6 bases). This CDR3 contains 14 residues. Trimming took 4 bases from V and 5 from J, leaving 15 bases between them. Germline V lookup: CDR1 SNHLY, CDR2 FYNNEI. The CDR3 sequence is CASSGGIRGHEQYF. CDR3 coding DNA: TGTGCCAGCAGTGGAGGGATCAGGGGCCACGAGCAGTACTTC.

The chain couples TRBV4-1 to TRBJ1-6, with D possibly being TRBD1 (6 bases). The CDR3 loop spans 16 amino acids. CDR1 MGHRA and CDR2 YSYEKL come from the germline V gene. Trimming left V 4 bases short and J 7 bases short, with 17 bases between. This chain's CDR3 is CASSPIGQSRNSPLHF. CDR3 coding DNA: TGCGCCAGCAGCCCCATAGGACAGTCTCGGAATTCACCCCTCCACTTT.

The chain joins TRBV7-2 to TRBJ2-5, with TRBD2 matching 10 bases. With 4 bases clipped from V and 6 bases from J, the junction kept 11 bases outside the gene matches. Germline lookup yields CDR1 SGHTA and CDR2 FQGNSA. This CDR3 is built from 16 residues. In DNA, the CDR3 is TGTGCCAGCAGCTCTAGCGGGGGTCTCATCAGGAAGACCCAGTACTTC. This codes for CASSSSGGLIRKTQYF.

This clonotype was detected ten times or more. This sequence joins TRBV11-3 and TRBJ2-4; 8 bases are shared with TRBD2. Germline-derived CDR1 and CDR2 are SGHNT and YENEEA. With V trimmed by 1 base and J by 4 bases, 6 bases remained unmatched. The CDR3 is made up of 16 amino acids. CDR3 bases: TGTGCCAGCAGCTTAGGTTCTAGCGGGCCTAAAAACATTCAGTACTTC. Translating gives CASSLGSSGPKNIQYF. Full variable domain (rest looked up from reference TRBV11-3 and TRBJ2-4): EAGVVQSPRYKIIEKKQPVAFWCNPISGHNTLYWYLQNLGQGPELLIRYENEEAVDDSQLPKDRFSAERLKGVDSTLKIQPAELGDSAVYLCASSLGSSGPKNIQYFGAGTRLSVL.

The chain carries TRBV28 and TRBJ2-5; TRBD1 matches 10 bases. The CDR3 has 18 residues. V shed 8 bases, J shed 4 bases, and the junction held 19 bases outside the gene matches. From germline, CDR1 is MDHEN and CDR2 SYDVKM. CDR3 coding DNA: TGTGCCAGCGGCACCTTTTCCGGGACAGGGGAGTTTGGAGAGACCCAGTACTTC. Protein sequence: CASGTFSGTGEFGETQYF.

The chain links TRBV7-6 to TRBJ1-3; possible D gene TRBD1, 5 bases. The germline V and J ends were trimmed by 4 bases and 2 bases, with 15 bases remaining between them. The length of the CDR3 is 16 residues. Germline CDR1 reads SGHVS; CDR2 reads FNYEAQ. This chain's CDR3 is CASSSDSPAPGNTIYF. CDR3 DNA sequence: TGTGCCAGCAGCTCTGACAGCCCAGCGCCTGGAAACACCATATATTTT.

This clonotype was observed at least ten times. The DNA of the CDR3 is TGTGCCAGCAGTTTCGGGACAGACCTGCCCATCGCTTTCTTT. Translated: CASSFGTDLPIAFF. The rearrangement joins TRBV12-3 or TRBV12-4 to TRBJ1-1, with 7 bases matching TRBD1. The CDR3 sequence is 14 residues long. The J segment lost 11 bases and the V segment lost 3 bases, leaving 12 bases of the junction unmatched.

This chain joins TRBV3-1 and TRBJ2-5; D might be TRBD1 (6 bases). From germline, CDR1 is LGHDT and CDR2 YNNKEL (reference sequence). Trimming removed 4 bases at V and 6 bases at J, with 12 bases between. The length of the CDR3 is 13 residues. CDR3: CASSPPGQQTQYF. Here the CDR3 DNA reads TGTGCCAGCAGCCCGCCCGGACAGCAGACCCAGTACTTC.

This clonotype came up a few times. This CDR3 is CASSLFGGQHYEQYF. The CDR3 nucleotides are TGTGCCAGCAGTTTATTCGGCGGACAGCACTACGAGCAGTACTTC. V and J are TRBV12-3 or TRBV12-4 and TRBJ2-7, with a weak D call TRBD1 (6 bases). This CDR3 has 15 amino acids. Deletions cut 2 bases from V and 3 bases from J, with 14 bases between.

In this sample, this clonotype turned up many times. This rearrangement joins TRBV7-2 to TRBJ2-5; no clear D. This CDR3 has 16 residues. V shed 1 base and J shed 0 bases, with 12 bases lying between them. The germline V gene encodes CDR1 SGHTA and CDR2 FQGNSA. This CDR3 reads CASSLVPTRYQETQYF. In DNA form, the CDR3 reads TGTGCCAGCAGCTTAGTACCCACACGCTACCAAGAGACCCAGTACTTC.

This clonotype came up many times. The CDR3 ends on some other residue instead of the conserved phenylalanine or tryptophan, so this is likely a read error. It is unclear where the CDR3 begins or ends on the DNA, so no DNA is shown, and the CDR3 is as TCRdb lists it. The chain couples TRBV28 to TRBJ1-1; TRBD1 is taken as the D call from the table, unchecked against the DNA. CDR1 MDHEN and CDR2 SYDVKM come from the germline V gene. Counting both end residues, the CDR3 totals 12 amino acids. The CDR3 reads CASSFRDRGWPA.

In its sample, this clonotype was seen many times. The chain is built from TRBV11-2 and TRBJ1-6; tentatively, D is TRBD1 (5 bases). The CDR3 sequence is 14 residues long. Trimming removed 5 bases from V and 3 bases from J, with 8 bases in between. Per germline, CDR1 SGHAT and CDR2 FQNNGV. In nucleotides, the CDR3 is TGTGCCAGCAGCCGACAGAGCTATAATTCACCCCTCCACTTT. It encodes CASSRQSYNSPLHF.